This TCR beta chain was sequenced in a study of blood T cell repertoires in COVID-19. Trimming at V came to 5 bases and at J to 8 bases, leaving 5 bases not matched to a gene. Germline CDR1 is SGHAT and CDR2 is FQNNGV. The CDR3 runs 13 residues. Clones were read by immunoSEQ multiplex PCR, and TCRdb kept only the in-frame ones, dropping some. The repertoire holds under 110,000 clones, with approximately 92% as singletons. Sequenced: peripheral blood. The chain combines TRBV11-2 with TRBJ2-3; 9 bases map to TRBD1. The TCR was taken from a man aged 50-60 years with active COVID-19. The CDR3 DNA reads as TGTGCCAGCAGCCAAGTGGGACAGGGTACGCAGTATTTT. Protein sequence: CASSQVGQGTQYF.